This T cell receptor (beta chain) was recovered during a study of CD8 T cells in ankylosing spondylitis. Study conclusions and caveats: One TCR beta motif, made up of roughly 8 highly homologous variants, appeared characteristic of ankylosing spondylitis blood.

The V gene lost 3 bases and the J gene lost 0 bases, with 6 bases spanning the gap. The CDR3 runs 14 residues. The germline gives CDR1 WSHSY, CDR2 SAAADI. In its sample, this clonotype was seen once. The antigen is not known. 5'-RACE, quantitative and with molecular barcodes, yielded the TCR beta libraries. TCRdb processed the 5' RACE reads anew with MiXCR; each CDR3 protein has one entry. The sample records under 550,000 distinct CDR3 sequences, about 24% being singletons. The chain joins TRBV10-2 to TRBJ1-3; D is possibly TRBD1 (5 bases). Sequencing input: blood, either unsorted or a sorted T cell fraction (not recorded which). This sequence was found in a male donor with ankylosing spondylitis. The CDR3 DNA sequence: TGCGCCAGCAGTGACAGGGACTCTGGAAACACCATATATTTT. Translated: CASSDRDSGNTIYF.